The clone carrying this T cell receptor beta chain is a singleton in its sample. The target antigen is unknown. This record belongs to a study of cytomegalovirus exposure and HLA in healthy donors. As for the study in general: In an earlier analysis, around 100 million unique TCR beta sequences were found from some 170 million T cells. Whole-study results and caveats: The later analysis indicated that the majority of CMV-associated TCR beta chains appeared HLA-restricted. The classifier reportedly diagnosed cytomegalovirus status with high specificity and sensitivity. Relative to the roughly 640-donor mean, N-insertions were reportedly fewer in an Asian-associated ancestry cluster in a later analysis.

PCR primers comprised 60 Vbeta and 13 Jbeta primers. Profiling relied on immunoSEQ multiplex PCR, and the TCRdb table lists in-frame clones only, not all of them. The sample has some 120,000 clones, around 75% seen once; the top ten hold around 1.6%. CDR3 length equals 13 residues. Trimming shortened V by 0 bases and J by 4 bases, and 7 bases separated the two germline ends. In germline, CDR1 is SGHDT, CDR2 YYEEEE. V is TRBV5-6 and J is TRBJ1-2; D call uncertain. This TCR was recovered from a woman between 18 and 29 years old in good health and CMV-seronegative. Sequenced material: PBMCs. This chain's CDR3 is CASSLVRSYGYTF. In DNA, the CDR3 is TGTGCCAGCAGCTTGGTACGCAGCTATGGCTACACCTTC.